These 26 T cell receptor beta chains came from one sample sequenced in a study of Graves' ophthalmopathy and Graves' hyperthyroidism (dated by TCRdb to between 2017 and 2018). TCRdb records Illumina HiSeq 2000 as the sequencer. For repertoire sequencing, TCR beta CDR3 regions were amplified from RNA transcripts. A first-round RT-PCR used HTBI primers with the Qiagen OneStep RT-PCR kit, followed by a second-round multiplex PCR, size selection and purification. TCRdb reran the public reads through fastp at Q25 and MiXCR, keeping productive beta chains. Entries are consolidated by CDR3 protein sequence, retaining the most common genes and DNA. This sample is represented by 600,000 to 700,000 distinct CDR3 sequences; under 50% of them were singletons. Roughly 3.5% of the sample belongs to the ten largest clones. The sample consisted of peripheral blood. The source is an adult man with Graves' ophthalmopathy.

Ten or more counts support this clonotype. A read error may account for a junction end that differs from germline. The gene calls are TRBV5-1 and TRBJ1-1; no firm D call. CDR1 is SGHRS and CDR2 is YFSETQ in the germline V gene. CDR3 size: 14 residues. The CDR3: CASSLGSVNTEAFF. For the CDR3, the DNA is TGTGCCAGCAGTTTAGGCAGCGTGAACACTGAAGCTTTCTTT. The full variable domain, in which reference TRBV5-1 and TRBJ1-1 provide the parts outside the CDR3, is KAGVTQTPRYLIKTRGQQVTLSCSPISGHRSVSWYQQTPGQGLQFLFEYFSETQRNKGNFPGRFSGRQFSNSRSEMNVSTLELGDSALYLCASSLGSVNTEAFFGQGTRLTVV.

This sequence joins TRBV7-2 and TRBJ1-2; D unclear. Germline CDR1 and CDR2: SGHTA and FQGNSA. The CDR3 length is 15 residues. Trimming took off 5 bases at V and 8 bases at J, with 21 bases between the two ends. The DNA of the CDR3 is TGTGCCAGCAGCCGCGGACTAGGCTCGGCCGGGGGCTACACCTTC. This codes for CASSRGLGSAGGYTF. Based on the CDR3 plus reference TRBV7-2 and TRBJ1-2, the full variable domain is GAGVSQSPSNKVTEKGKDVELRCDPISGHTALYWYRQSLGQGLEFLIYFQGNSAPDKSGLPSDRFSAERTGGSVSTLTIQRTQQEDSAVYLCASSRGLGSAGGYTFGSGTRLTVV.

There are a few counts of this clonotype. This chain joins TRBV7-2 and TRBJ1-4, with D possibly matching TRBD1 (6 bases). Trimming removed 1 base at V and 3 bases at J, with 21 bases between. The CDR3 is 19 amino acids. The germline CDR1 and CDR2 sequences are SGHTA and FQGNSA. CDR3 DNA sequence: TGTGCCAGCAGCTTAGAAGGGTCCGCTCGAGGGGGATCTAATGAAAAACTGTTTTTT. Translation gives CASSLEGSARGGSNEKLFF.

The rearrangement uses TRBV4-3 and TRBJ1-3; D remains unclear. The V gene's germline CDR1 is LGHNA and CDR2 YSLEER. This CDR3 contains 16 residues. The V and J ends lost 0 bases and 0 bases respectively, with 9 bases between them. This chain's CDR3 is CASSQDSASSGNTIYF. For the CDR3, the DNA is TGCGCCAGCAGCCAAGATAGTGCGAGCTCTGGAAACACCATATATTTT.

V and J are TRBV25-1 and TRBJ2-6; TRBD1 is a possible D gene (6 bases). The CDR3 length is 17 residues. Germline loops: CDR1 MGHDK, CDR2 SYGVNS. Trimming shortened V by 8 bases and J by 0 bases, and 17 bases separated the two germline ends. CDR3 protein: CASSPQGYPSGANVLTF. The CDR3 coding sequence is TGTGCCAGCTCACCACAGGGTTATCCCTCTGGGGCCAACGTCCTGACTTTC.

This clonotype came up many times. This rearrangement joins TRBV7-9 to TRBJ2-2; D not certain. The V end lost 0 bases, the J end lost 1 base, and 3 bases lay between the germline ends. The germline V gene encodes CDR1 SEHNR and CDR2 FQNEAQ (reference sequence). The CDR3 length is 14 residues. CDR3 DNA: TGTGCCAGCAGCTTAGCAGTGAACACCGGGGAGCTGTTTTTT. It is translated as CASSLAVNTGELFF.

The V gene is TRBV6-1, the J gene TRBJ1-1, with D perhaps matching TRBD1 (5 bases). Between the trimmed V and J ends, which lost 6 bases and 3 bases, there was a span of 11 bases. The V gene's germline CDR1 is MNHNS and CDR2 SASEGT. The length of the CDR3 is 13 residues. This CDR3 is CASRTVVDTEAFF. DNA of the CDR3: TGTGCCAGCAGGACAGTGGTGGACACTGAAGCTTTCTTT.

This clonotype occurred a few times. V usage is TRBV4-2 and J usage is TRBJ1-1; no reliable D call. This CDR3 is 14 amino acids long. Per germline, CDR1 LGHNA and CDR2 YNFKEQ. Trimming shortened V by 0 bases and J by 5 bases, and 10 bases separated the two germline ends. For the CDR3, the DNA is TGTGCCAGCAGCCAAGAAGTACCGTCGACTGAAGCTTTCTTT. Protein product: CASSQEVPSTEAFF.

The chain combines TRBV24-1 with TRBJ1-2, with no clear D. The germline V gene encodes CDR1 KGHDR and CDR2 SFDVKD. Trimming took off 2 bases at V and 4 bases at J, with 13 bases between the two ends. The CDR3 extends over 15 amino acids. The CDR3 coding sequence is TGTGCCACCAGTGATTCCGGATCGCCCATCTATGGCTACACCTTC. It is translated as CATSDSGSPIYGYTF.

In the case of this clonotype: A single base separates this from a much larger clone, so it may be a read error. This rearrangement joins TRBV12-3 or TRBV12-4 to TRBJ1-1, with 7 bases matching TRBD1. The CDR3 length is 15 residues. Losses at the gene ends were 3 bases for V and 4 bases for J; bases not matched to a gene: 8. CDR3 loop: CASSFSTGMSTEAFF. In DNA form, the CDR3 reads TGTGCCAGCAGTTTCTCGACAGGGATGAGCACTGAAGCTTTCTTT.

There are a few counts of this clonotype. V and J are TRBV20-1 and TRBJ1-5; a weak D match, TRBD1 (6 bases). Germline lookup yields CDR1 DFQATT and CDR2 SNEGSKA (reference sequence). Trimming took off 7 bases at V and 1 base at J, with 11 bases between the two ends. The CDR3 is 13 residues long. CDR3 nucleotides: TGCAGTGTCACAAGGGGGAGCAATCAGCCCCAGCATTTT. It yields the protein CSVTRGSNQPQHF.

The sample holds a few counts of this clonotype. The genes are TRBV25-1 and TRBJ1-3, with D unresolved. Trimming shortened V by 3 bases and J by 7 bases, and 7 bases separated the two germline ends. The CDR3 runs to 12 residues. CDR1 MGHDK and CDR2 SYGVNS come from the germline V gene. The CDR3 region has the DNA TGTGCCAGCAGTGATAGACTTAACACCATATATTTT. The encoded protein is CASSDRLNTIYF.

On this clonotype itself: A much more abundant neighbour one base away suggests this may be a read error. The rearrangement links TRBV10-3 to TRBJ2-5; D is possibly TRBD2 (7 bases). The V end was cut by 3 bases, the J end by 5 bases, with 13 bases between. Germline V gene sequence: CDR1 ENHRY, CDR2 SYGVKD. The CDR3 extends over 14 amino acids. In DNA, the CDR3 is TGTGCCATCAGTGACCGGGGGGCAGGGGAGACCCAGTACTTC. Its translation is CAISDRGAGETQYF.

The chain links TRBV25-1 to TRBJ1-3; no clear D gene. The CDR3 is 16 residues long. The V and J ends lost 6 bases and 0 bases respectively, with 15 bases between them. Germline-derived CDR1 and CDR2 are MGHDK and SYGVNS. The CDR3 loop reads CASSDAGPVSGNTIYF. Here the CDR3 DNA reads TGTGCCAGCAGCGACGCCGGGCCGGTCTCTGGAAACACCATATATTTT.

This clonotype has at least ten counts. The CDR3 sequence: CASSLGARVEAFF. The CDR3, as DNA: TGTGCCAGCAGTTTAGGGGCGCGGGTGGAAGCTTTCTTT. This chain joins TRBV12-3 or TRBV12-4 and TRBJ1-1; no clear D. The CDR3 is 13 residues long. Trimming cost V 1 base and J 8 bases, with 11 bases left between them.

Only a few counts were recorded for this clonotype. The chain uses TRBV20-1 and TRBJ2-7; 7 nucleotides align to TRBD1. Germline loops: CDR1 DFQATT, CDR2 SNEGSKA (reference sequence). The V gene end was trimmed by 3 bases and the J gene end by 2 bases; junction bases not matched to a gene: 10. The CDR3 is made up of 15 amino acids. The CDR3 loop is CSARDRDRSTYEQYF. Written as DNA, the CDR3 is TGCAGTGCTAGGGACCGGGACAGATCAACCTACGAGCAGTACTTC.

J is TRBJ1-1 and V is TRBV11-2; 10 nucleotides agree with TRBD1. The CDR3 is 14 amino acids. Losses at the gene ends were 10 bases for V and 4 bases for J; bases not matched to a gene: 9. Germline CDR1 and CDR2: SGHAT and FQNNGV. The CDR3 region is CATSGGQGFTEAFF. The CDR3 nucleotides read TGTGCCACCAGTGGGGGACAGGGGTTCACTGAAGCTTTCTTT.

Notes on this clonotype: At one boundary the junction diverges from the germline segment, which might be a read error. The chain combines TRBV24-1 with TRBJ1-2; D not resolved. This CDR3 is built from 12 residues. Germline loops: CDR1 KGHDR, CDR2 SFDVKD. CDR3 DNA: TGTGCCCCCAGGAGGACTAACTATGGCTACACCTTC. Protein product: CAPRRTNYGYTF.

The sample holds a few counts of this clonotype. V is TRBV12-3 or TRBV12-4 and J is TRBJ1-1, with a weak D call TRBD1 (6 bases). V shed 5 bases and J shed 4 bases, with 14 bases lying between them. This CDR3 contains 14 residues. CDR3 sequence reads: CASSPQTGITEAFF. Here the CDR3 DNA reads TGTGCCAGCAGTCCCCAGACAGGTATCACTGAAGCTTTCTTT.

This chain joins TRBV7-8 and TRBJ2-7, with D perhaps assigned TRBD1 or TRBD2 (5 bases each). CDR3 size: 12 residues. With 5 bases removed from V and 7 bases from J, the gap between germline ends came to 12 bases. Germline V gene lookup returns CDR1 SGHVS and CDR2 FQNEAQ. The DNA for the CDR3 is TGTGCCAGCAGCCTCGGGGCCGAGGAGCAGTACTTC. It translates to CASSLGAEEQYF.

The rearrangement links TRBV25-1 to TRBJ1-1; tentatively, D is TRBD1 (6 bases). The ends were cut back, 8 bases at V and 8 bases at J, with 15 bases in the middle. The germline CDR1 and CDR2 sequences are MGHDK and SYGVNS. CDR3 size: 12 residues. Here the CDR3 reads CASSPRQGEAFF. The DNA of the CDR3 is TGTGCCAGCTCACCAAGGCAGGGGGAAGCTTTCTTT. Looking up the rest from reference TRBV25-1 and TRBJ1-1 gives the full variable domain: EADIYQTPRYLVIGTGKKITLECSQTMGHDKMYWYQQDPGMELHLIHYSYGVNSTEKGDLSSESTVSRIRTEHFPLTLESARPSHTSQYLCASSPRQGEAFFGQGTRLTVV.

The chain combines TRBV29-1 with TRBJ2-5; TRBD2 matches 8 bases. Germline V gives CDR1 SQVTM, CDR2 ANQGSEA. The CDR3 has 14 residues. The ends lost 0 bases at V and 5 bases at J; junction bases unmatched: 5. CDR3: CSVEDPAGGETQYF. As DNA, the CDR3 is TGCAGCGTTGAAGATCCGGCGGGAGGTGAGACCCAGTACTTC.

The chain joins TRBV7-2 to TRBJ2-2; D call uncertain. V was trimmed by 3 bases and J by 8 bases, leaving 4 bases between them. Germline CDR1 SGHTA, CDR2 FQGNSA. The CDR3 has 11 residues. The CDR3 DNA reads TGTGCCAGCAGCTTCCAGGGGGAGCTGTTTTTT. Amino acid sequence: CASSFQGELFF.

Notes on this clonotype: This could be a read error, since a much larger clone is one nucleotide away. The chain has TRBV24-1 and TRBJ2-5, with D possibly being TRBD1 (6 bases). Germline values: CDR1 KGHDR, CDR2 SFDVKD. The CDR3 is 14 residues long. CDR3 sequence (DNA): TGTGCCGCCAGTGACCCCGGACAGCAAGGGACCCAGTACTTC. Translation: CAASDPGQQGTQYF.

The V gene is TRBV5-6, the J gene TRBJ2-7; tentative D call: TRBD1 (5 bases). The germline V gene encodes CDR1 SGHDT and CDR2 YYEEEE. V was shortened by 4 bases and J by 0 bases, with 11 bases between the two germline ends. This CDR3 spans 14 amino acids. In nucleotides, the CDR3 is TGTGCCAGCAGCCCTGAACAGGACTCCTACGAGCAGTACTTC. Protein product: CASSPEQDSYEQYF.

This clonotype has at least ten counts. The V gene is TRBV5-8, the J gene TRBJ2-5; TRBD1 agrees at 9 bases. From germline, CDR1 is SGHTS and CDR2 YDEGEE. The ends lost 4 bases at V and 5 bases at J; junction bases unmatched: 9. The CDR3 consists of 15 residues. CDR3 in amino acids: CASSLRTGAGETQYF. CDR3 bases: TGTGCCAGCAGCCTTAGGACAGGGGCCGGGGAGACCCAGTACTTC.